The 25 T cell receptor beta chains below were found in one sample sequenced in a study of blood T cell repertoires in COVID-19. Generated by immunoSEQ multiplex PCR, the TCRdb table keeps only in-frame clones and is missing some. The top ten clones hold 15% to 17% of a sample with roughly 84,000 clones, around 80% of them seen once. The material sequenced was peripheral blood. The receptors were gathered from a woman older than 75 with acute or convalescent COVID-19.

The V call is TRBV19, the J call TRBJ2-2, with 8 nucleotides matching TRBD1. Germline V gene sequence: CDR1 LNHDA, CDR2 SQIVND (reference sequence). Trimming took 3 bases from V and 7 from J; bases not matched to a gene: 7. The CDR3 extends over 15 amino acids. This chain's CDR3 is CASSMGRGRGGELFF. The CDR3 DNA reads as TGTGCCAGTAGTATGGGCAGGGGGCGAGGCGGGGAGCTGTTTTTT.

This sequence joins TRBV27 and TRBJ2-1, with 9 bases that match TRBD2. The CDR3 consists of 14 residues. The trim removed 8 bases at V and 1 base at J, leaving 3 bases unmatched. CDR1 MNHEY and CDR2 SMNVEV come from the germline V gene (reference sequence). The CDR3 reads CASRSGGSYNEQFF. CDR3 DNA sequence: TGTGCCAGCCGTAGCGGGGGTTCCTACAATGAGCAGTTCTTC.

The chain employs TRBV29-1 and TRBJ1-3; D not certain. Germline-derived CDR1 and CDR2 are SQVTM and ANQGSEA. Trimming pared 5 bases from V and 0 bases from J, leaving 5 bases between. This CDR3 comprises 12 residues. The CDR3 spells CSVLFSGNTIYF. The DNA of the CDR3 is TGCAGCGTTCTATTCTCTGGAAACACCATATATTTT. Combining the CDR3 with reference TRBV29-1 and TRBJ1-3 gives the whole variable domain SAVISQKPSRDICQRGTSLTIQCQVDSQVTMMFWYRQQPGQSLTLIATANQGSEATYESGFVIDKFPISRPNLTFSTLTVSNMSPEDSSIYLCSVLFSGNTIYFGEGSWLTVV.

V gene TRBV29-1 combines with J gene TRBJ1-5; D may be TRBD1 (6 bases). The length of the CDR3 is 13 residues. CDR1 is SQVTM, CDR2 ANQGSEA, per germline. Trimming took 6 bases from V and 5 from J, leaving 14 bases between them. CDR3 DNA: TGCAGCGTCGTCGACAGGACGGATCAGCCCCAGCATTTT. Amino acid sequence: CSVVDRTDQPQHF. The variable domain in full, completed from reference TRBV29-1 and TRBJ1-5, reads SAVISQKPSRDICQRGTSLTIQCQVDSQVTMMFWYRQQPGQSLTLIATANQGSEATYESGFVIDKFPISRPNLTFSTLTVSNMSPEDSSIYLCSVVDRTDQPQHFGDGTRLSIL.

CDR3 in DNA: TGTGCCAGCAGTGATCCTGACAGGGGACAGCCCCAGCATTTT. Amino acid sequence: CASSDPDRGQPQHF. The chain is built from TRBV25-1 and TRBJ1-5; 8 bases align to TRBD1. Per the germline V gene, CDR1 is MGHDK and CDR2 is SYGVNS. The CDR3 runs 14 residues. The V segment lost 3 bases and the J segment 7 bases; nucleotides outside the gene matches: 5.

V is TRBV7-9 and J is TRBJ1-1; the D gene is possibly TRBD1 (5 bases). From germline, CDR1 is SEHNR and CDR2 FQNEAQ (reference sequence). Deletions cut 2 bases from V and 1 base from J, with 8 bases between. The CDR3 consists of 14 residues. CDR3 in amino acids: CASSLTGANTEAFF. The CDR3 coding sequence is TGTGCCAGCAGCTTAACAGGCGCGAACACTGAAGCTTTCTTT.

The J gene is TRBJ2-2, the V gene TRBV6-4; the match to TRBD2 covers 7 bases. J gave up 9 bases and V 0 bases, and 4 bases lay outside the gene matches. This CDR3 is 14 amino acids long. Per the germline V gene, CDR1 is MRHNA and CDR2 is SNTAGT. In DNA form, the CDR3 reads TGTGCCAGCAGTGACTCCTCGCGGGGGAGGGAGCTGTTTTTT. Amino acid sequence: CASSDSSRGRELFF.

J is TRBJ1-5 and V is TRBV7-2; the match to TRBD1 covers 9 bases. CDR1 and CDR2 (germline): SGHTA, FQGNSA. CDR3 size: 15 residues. Trimming cost V 2 bases and J 5 bases; bases outside gene matches: 4. In DNA, the CDR3 is TGTGCCAGCAGCTTAAGGGGACAGGGTTATCAGCCCCAGCATTTT. Protein product: CASSLRGQGYQPQHF.

The sample holds one count of this clone. V is TRBV28 and J is TRBJ2-3; a weak D match, TRBD1 (6 bases). This CDR3 has 18 amino acids. Per the germline V gene, CDR1 is MDHEN and CDR2 is SYDVKM. V was pared by 6 bases and J by 0 bases, with 22 bases between. CDR3 nucleotides: TGTGCCAGCAGCCAAACCCTAGGGGGAGCGACTAGCACAGATACGCAGTATTTT. Amino acid sequence: CASSQTLGGATSTDTQYF.

This clone was seen a single time. The V call is TRBV5-5, the J call TRBJ1-2; 7 bases match TRBD1. The CDR3 loop spans 15 amino acids. Germline CDR1 reads SGHKS; CDR2 reads YYEKEE (reference sequence). Losses at the gene ends were 0 bases for V and 5 bases for J; bases not matched to a gene: 7. CDR3 residues: CASSLAPGTEYGYTF. The DNA of the CDR3 is TGTGCCAGCAGCTTGGCCCCTGGGACAGAGTATGGCTACACCTTC.

The chain is built from TRBV11-2 and TRBJ2-5; 15 bases align to TRBD2. The CDR3 is 17 amino acids. Germline loops: CDR1 SGHAT, CDR2 FQNNGV. V was pared by 3 bases and J by 11 bases, with 13 bases of the junction left unmatched. The CDR3 loop is CASSLAGTSGGPFLQYF. CDR3 nucleotides: TGTGCCAGCAGCTTGGCCGGGACTAGCGGGGGGCCGTTTCTTCAGTACTTC.

CDR3 region: CASSTGTGFMGSSYEQYF. The DNA of the CDR3 is TGTGCCAGCTCCACCGGGACAGGGTTTATGGGGAGCTCCTACGAGCAGTACTTC. V usage is TRBV7-9 and J usage is TRBJ2-7; TRBD1 aligns across 9 bases. Trimming at V came to 8 bases and at J to 0 bases, leaving 17 bases not matched to a gene. The CDR3 has 18 residues. CDR1 SEHNR and CDR2 FQNEAQ come from the germline V gene (reference sequence).

The J gene is TRBJ1-6, the V gene TRBV5-1, with 7 bases fitting TRBD1. Germline V gene lookup returns CDR1 SGHRS and CDR2 YFSETQ. The V and J ends lost 2 bases and 7 bases, in that order; junction bases with no gene match: 6. The CDR3 length is 15 residues. The CDR3 coding sequence is TGCGCCAGCAGCTTAGATACAGGGGTCAATTCACCCCTCCACTTT. Its protein is CASSLDTGVNSPLHF.

In DNA, the CDR3 is TGTGCCAGCAGTGAAGCGCCCGGGTCAGAAATAAGTAACACCTTC. Residues: CASSEAPGSEISNTF. The rearrangement joins TRBV6-1 to TRBJ1-2; unclear D gene. The CDR3 runs to 15 residues. V dropped 0 bases and J dropped 12 bases, with 20 bases sitting between them. Germline V CDR1 and CDR2: MNHNS, SASEGT.

The V call is TRBV4-3, the J call TRBJ2-5; 12 bases map to TRBD2. V shed 0 bases, J shed 7 bases, and the junction held 9 bases outside the gene matches. CDR1 is LGHNA and CDR2 is YSLEER in the germline V gene. The CDR3 loop spans 17 amino acids. This CDR3 reads CASSQDQLAGGQVTQYF. The CDR3 DNA follows: TGCGCCAGCAGCCAAGATCAGCTAGCGGGGGGGCAGGTGACCCAGTACTTC.

The chain links TRBV6-2 or TRBV6-3 to TRBJ1-5; 12 nucleotides agree with TRBD1. The J segment lost 6 bases and the V segment lost 4 bases, leaving 7 bases of the junction unmatched. Germline assignment: CDR1 MNHEY and CDR2 SVGEGT. CDR3 length: 16 amino acids. The CDR3 DNA is TGTGCCAGCAGTTCCGGGACAGGGGGCCCGATTCAGCCCCAGCATTTT. This sequence encodes CASSSGTGGPIQPQHF.

This clone was picked up one time. The chain joins TRBV27 to TRBJ1-5; the match to TRBD1 covers 8 bases. The CDR3 runs 15 residues. V lost 3 bases and J lost 7; bases outside the gene matches: 8. CDR1 is MNHEY, CDR2 SMNVEV, per germline (reference sequence). The CDR3 protein is CASSFSGGAGQPQHF. DNA for the CDR3: TGTGCCAGCAGTTTCTCAGGGGGCGCGGGGCAGCCCCAGCATTTT.

J is TRBJ2-5 and V is TRBV30; possibly TRBD2 for D (6 bases). V lost 1 base, J lost 1 base, and 16 bases lay in between. CDR1 is GTSNPN and CDR2 is SVGIG in the germline V gene (reference sequence). The CDR3 covers 16 residues. DNA for the CDR3: TGTGCCTGGAGTGCCAGATGGGGACTCATCCAAGAGACCCAGTACTTC. This translates into CAWSARWGLIQETQYF.

V gene TRBV2 combines with J gene TRBJ1-1, with D possibly being TRBD1 (5 bases). Germline values: CDR1 SNHLY, CDR2 FYNNEI. Trimming took off 7 bases at V and 3 bases at J, with 21 bases between the two ends. The CDR3 contains 16 residues. Here the CDR3 reads CASILQTRGGDTEAFF. CDR3 in DNA: TGTGCCAGCATCTTGCAGACCCGGGGGGGGGACACTGAAGCTTTCTTT.

This rearrangement joins TRBV28 to TRBJ1-2; D is uncertain. The CDR3 covers 14 residues. Trimming stripped 6 bases from V and 0 bases from J, with 11 bases between. The germline CDR1 and CDR2 sequences are MDHEN and SYDVKM. The CDR3 bases are TGTGCCAGCAGCCCGGAAGGAGCTAACTATGGCTACACCTTC. It specifies CASSPEGANYGYTF.

This chain links TRBV3-1 (or the pseudogene TRBV3-2) with TRBJ1-2, with D perhaps matching TRBD1 (6 bases). Between the trimmed V and J ends, which lost 3 bases and 5 bases, there was a span of 16 bases. Germline CDR1 reads LGHDT; CDR2 reads YNNKEL (reference sequence). This CDR3 contains 15 residues. DNA of the CDR3: TGTGCCAGCAGCCAGCCCTGGACAGCCCCATATGGCTACACCTTC. Protein product: CASSQPWTAPYGYTF.

V usage is TRBV6-5 and J usage is TRBJ1-2; 9 bases agree with TRBD1. Unmatched junction bases numbered 7, after V lost 7 bases and J lost 7 bases. The V gene's germline CDR1 is MNHEY and CDR2 SVGAGI. This CDR3 is 13 amino acids long. The CDR3 coding sequence is TGTGCCAGCAAGATACAGGGGGCTTCTGGCTACACCTTC. It encodes CASKIQGASGYTF.

The chain carries TRBV19 and TRBJ2-5, with 8 bases that match TRBD1. This CDR3 is built from 14 residues. Per the germline V gene, CDR1 is LNHDA and CDR2 is SQIVND (reference sequence). V lost 5 bases to trimming and J lost 2 bases; unmatched junction nucleotides: 4. CDR3 DNA sequence: TGTGCCAGTAGTTCCTGGACAGGGCAAGAGACCCAGTACTTC. This sequence encodes CASSSWTGQETQYF. The whole variable domain, filled in from reference TRBV19 and TRBJ2-5, reads DGGITQSPKYLFRKEGQNVTLSCEQNLNHDAMYWYRQDPGQGLRLIYYSQIVNDFQKGDIAEGYSVSREKKESFPLTVTSAQKNPTAFYLCASSSWTGQETQYFGPGTRLLVL.

About this clone: Compared with germline, one end of the junction differs, possibly owing to a read error. The chain joins TRBV7-7 to TRBJ2-2; TRBD2 might be the D (6 bases). CDR1 and CDR2 (germline): SSHAT, FNYEAQ (reference sequence). There are 16 residues in the CDR3. The CDR3 DNA reads as TGTGCTAGCAGCCCCTCGACACTTATCGGGGGCGGGGAGCTGTTTTTT. Encoded protein: CASSPSTLIGGGELFF.

This clone showed up just a few times. This chain joins TRBV18 and TRBJ1-2; a weak D match, TRBD1 (5 bases). The germline V gene encodes CDR1 KGHSH and CDR2 LQKENI. This CDR3 is 13 amino acids long. V lost 2 bases and J lost 8, with 12 bases in between. The CDR3 nucleotides are TGTGCCAGCTCACCAGGACCGCGGGACGGCTACACCTTC. Amino acid sequence: CASSPGPRDGYTF.